This TCR beta chain derives from a study of Ad26.COV2.S vaccination and SARS-CoV-2 variants. The germline V gene has CDR1 MGHRA and CDR2 YSYEKL. The CDR3 spans 13 residues. V was shortened by 4 bases and J by 7 bases, with 11 bases between the two germline ends. TCRdb's copy holds only in-frame clones and misses some; the assay was immunoSEQ multiplex PCR. This table has roughly 380,000 clones, around 92% appearing once. This sample comprised peripheral blood, obtained after recovery from COVID-19. This clonotype was sampled from a human donor who had recovered from COVID-19. J is TRBJ1-5 and V is TRBV4-1; D is uncertain. The CDR3 reads CASSLQVWQPQHF. The CDR3 region has the DNA TGCGCCAGCAGCCTCCAGGTCTGGCAGCCCCAGCATTTT.